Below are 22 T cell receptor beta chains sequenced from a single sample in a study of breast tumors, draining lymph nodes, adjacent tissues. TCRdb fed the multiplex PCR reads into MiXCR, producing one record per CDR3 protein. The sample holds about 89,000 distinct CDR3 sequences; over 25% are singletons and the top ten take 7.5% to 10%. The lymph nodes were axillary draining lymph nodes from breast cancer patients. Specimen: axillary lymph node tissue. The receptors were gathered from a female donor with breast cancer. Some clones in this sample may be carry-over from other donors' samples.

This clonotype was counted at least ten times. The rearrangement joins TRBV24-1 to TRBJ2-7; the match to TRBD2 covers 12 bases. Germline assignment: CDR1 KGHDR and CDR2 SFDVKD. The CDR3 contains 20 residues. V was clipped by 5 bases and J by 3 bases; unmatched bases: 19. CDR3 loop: CATSGNGGLAGVPGLYEQYF. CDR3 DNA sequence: TGTGCCACCAGTGGGAATGGGGGACTAGCGGGCGTCCCCGGACTCTACGAGCAGTACTTC.

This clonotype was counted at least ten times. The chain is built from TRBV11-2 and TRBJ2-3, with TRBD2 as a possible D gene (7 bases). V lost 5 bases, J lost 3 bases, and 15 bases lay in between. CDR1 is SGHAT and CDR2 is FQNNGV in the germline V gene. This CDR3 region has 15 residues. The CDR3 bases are TGTGCCAGCAGCCGGAGGGGGGGGGCGACAGATACGCAGTATTTT. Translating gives CASSRRGGATDTQYF.

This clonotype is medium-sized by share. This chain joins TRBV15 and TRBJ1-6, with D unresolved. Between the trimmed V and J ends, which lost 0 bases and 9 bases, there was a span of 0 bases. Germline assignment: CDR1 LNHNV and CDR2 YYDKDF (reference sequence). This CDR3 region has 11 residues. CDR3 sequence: CATSRDSPLHF. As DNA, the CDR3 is TGTGCCACCAGCAGAGATTCACCCCTCCACTTT.

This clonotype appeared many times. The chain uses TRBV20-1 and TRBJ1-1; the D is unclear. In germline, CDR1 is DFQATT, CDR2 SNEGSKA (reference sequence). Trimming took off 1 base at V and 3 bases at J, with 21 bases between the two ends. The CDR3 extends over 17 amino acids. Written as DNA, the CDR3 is TGCAGTGCTAGAGGGGTTGTTCTTGGCAGAGATGACACTGAAGCTTTCTTT. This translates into CSARGVVLGRDDTEAFF.

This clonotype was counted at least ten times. The CDR3 loop reads CSVFGLAGGYNEQFF. The CDR3 DNA reads TGCAGCGTTTTCGGACTAGCGGGAGGTTACAATGAGCAGTTCTTC. The gene calls are TRBV29-1 and TRBJ2-1, with 14 nucleotides matching TRBD2. The CDR3 is made up of 15 amino acids. V trimming: 5 bases; J trimming: 4 bases; junction bases outside the gene matches: 4. Germline values: CDR1 SQVTM, CDR2 ANQGSEA.

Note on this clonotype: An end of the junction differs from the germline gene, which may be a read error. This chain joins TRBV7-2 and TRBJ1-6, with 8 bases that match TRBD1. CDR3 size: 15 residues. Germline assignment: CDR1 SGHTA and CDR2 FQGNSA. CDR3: CACSAQTGVNSPLHF. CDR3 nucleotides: TGTGCCTGCAGCGCCCAGACAGGGGTCAATTCACCCCTCCACTTT.

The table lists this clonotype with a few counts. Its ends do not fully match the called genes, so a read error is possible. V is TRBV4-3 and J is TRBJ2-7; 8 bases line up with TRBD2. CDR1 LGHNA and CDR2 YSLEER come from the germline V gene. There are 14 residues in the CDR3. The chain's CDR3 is CASSATSGSYGQYF. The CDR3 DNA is TGCGCCAGCAGCGCAACTAGCGGCTCCTACGGGCAGTACTTC.

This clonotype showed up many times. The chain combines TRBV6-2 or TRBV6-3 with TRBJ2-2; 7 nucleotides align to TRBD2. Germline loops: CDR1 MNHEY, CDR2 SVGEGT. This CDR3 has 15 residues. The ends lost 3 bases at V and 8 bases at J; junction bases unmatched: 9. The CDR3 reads CASSYSGGAPGELFF. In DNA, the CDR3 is TGTGCCAGCAGTTATTCGGGAGGCGCCCCAGGGGAGCTGTTTTTT.

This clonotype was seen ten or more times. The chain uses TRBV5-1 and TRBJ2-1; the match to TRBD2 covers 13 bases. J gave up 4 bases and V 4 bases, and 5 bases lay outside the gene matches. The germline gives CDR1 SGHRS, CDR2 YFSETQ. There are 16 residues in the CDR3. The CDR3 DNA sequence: TGCGCCAGCAGCATAAGACTAGCGGGGGGATACAATGAGCAGTTCTTC. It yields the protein CASSIRLAGGYNEQFF.

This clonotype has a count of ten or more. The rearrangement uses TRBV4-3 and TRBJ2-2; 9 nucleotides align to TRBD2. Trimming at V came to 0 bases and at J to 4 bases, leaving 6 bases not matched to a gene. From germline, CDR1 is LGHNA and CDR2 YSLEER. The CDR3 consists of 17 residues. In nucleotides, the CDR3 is TGCGCCAGCAGCCAAGAAGAATTAGCGGGAGTCACCGGGGAGCTGTTTTTT. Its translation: CASSQEELAGVTGELFF.

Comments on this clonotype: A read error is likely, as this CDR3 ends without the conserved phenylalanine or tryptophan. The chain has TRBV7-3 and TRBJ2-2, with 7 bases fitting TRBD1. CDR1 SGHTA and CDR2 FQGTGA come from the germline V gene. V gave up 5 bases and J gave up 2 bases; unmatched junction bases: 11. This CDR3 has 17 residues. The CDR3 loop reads CASSLEKRGPNTGELFS. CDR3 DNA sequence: TGTGCCAGCAGCCTAGAGAAAAGGGGGCCAAACACCGGGGAGCTGTTTTCT.

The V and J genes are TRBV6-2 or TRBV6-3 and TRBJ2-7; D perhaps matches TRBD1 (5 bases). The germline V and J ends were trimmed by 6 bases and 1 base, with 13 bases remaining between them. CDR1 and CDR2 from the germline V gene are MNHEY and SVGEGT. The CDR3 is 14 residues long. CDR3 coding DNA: TGTGCCAGCAGCCTCCGAGGACAATCCTACGAGCAGTACTTC. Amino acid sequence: CASSLRGQSYEQYF.

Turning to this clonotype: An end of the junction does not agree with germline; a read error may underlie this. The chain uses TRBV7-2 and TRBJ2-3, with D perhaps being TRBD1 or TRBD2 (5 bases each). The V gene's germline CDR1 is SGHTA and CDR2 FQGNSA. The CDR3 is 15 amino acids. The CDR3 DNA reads TGCGCCGGCAGCTTAGCAGGGTCGGAGGCTGATACGCAGTATTTT. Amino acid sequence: CAGSLAGSEADTQYF.

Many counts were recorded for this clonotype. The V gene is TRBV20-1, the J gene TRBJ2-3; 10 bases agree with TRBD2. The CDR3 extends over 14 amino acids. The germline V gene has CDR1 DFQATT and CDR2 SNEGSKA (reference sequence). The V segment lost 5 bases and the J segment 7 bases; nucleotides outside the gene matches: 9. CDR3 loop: CSALSGRGANTQYF. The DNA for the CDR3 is TGCAGTGCTTTAAGCGGGAGGGGAGCAAATACGCAGTATTTT.

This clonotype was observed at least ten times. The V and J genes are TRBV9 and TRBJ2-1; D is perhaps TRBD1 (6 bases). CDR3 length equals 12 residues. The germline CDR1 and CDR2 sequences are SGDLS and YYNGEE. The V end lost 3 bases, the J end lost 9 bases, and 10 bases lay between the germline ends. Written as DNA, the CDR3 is TGTGCCAGCAGCGCACAGGGTGGTGAGCAGTTCTTC. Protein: CASSAQGGEQFF.

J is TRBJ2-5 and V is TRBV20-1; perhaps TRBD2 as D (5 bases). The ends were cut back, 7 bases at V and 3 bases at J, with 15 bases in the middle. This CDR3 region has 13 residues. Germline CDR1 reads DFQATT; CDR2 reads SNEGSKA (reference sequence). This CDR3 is CSVGRRYKETQYF. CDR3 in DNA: TGCAGTGTTGGGAGAAGGTATAAAGAGACCCAGTACTTC.

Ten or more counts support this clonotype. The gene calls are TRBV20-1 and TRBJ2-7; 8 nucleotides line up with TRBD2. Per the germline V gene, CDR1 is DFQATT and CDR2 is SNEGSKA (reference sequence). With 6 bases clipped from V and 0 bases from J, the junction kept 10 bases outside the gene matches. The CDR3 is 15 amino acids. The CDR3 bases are TGCAGTGCAACACCCGGGACTAGGCCCTCCTACGAGCAGTACTTC. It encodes CSATPGTRPSYEQYF.

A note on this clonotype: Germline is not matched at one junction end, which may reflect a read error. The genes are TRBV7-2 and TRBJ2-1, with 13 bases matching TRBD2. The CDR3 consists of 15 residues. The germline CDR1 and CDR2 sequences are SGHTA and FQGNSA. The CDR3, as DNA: TGTGCCAGCAGGGGTACTAGCGGGAGGGCCGCCGAGCAGTTCTTT. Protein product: CASRGTSGRAAEQFF.

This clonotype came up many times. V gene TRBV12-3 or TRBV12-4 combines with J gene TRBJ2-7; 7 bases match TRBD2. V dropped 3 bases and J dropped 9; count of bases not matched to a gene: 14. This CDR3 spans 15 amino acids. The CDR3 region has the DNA TGTGCCAGCAGTTTCCGAACCTTTGCGGGAGCGGGGCAGTACTTC. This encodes CASSFRTFAGAGQYF.

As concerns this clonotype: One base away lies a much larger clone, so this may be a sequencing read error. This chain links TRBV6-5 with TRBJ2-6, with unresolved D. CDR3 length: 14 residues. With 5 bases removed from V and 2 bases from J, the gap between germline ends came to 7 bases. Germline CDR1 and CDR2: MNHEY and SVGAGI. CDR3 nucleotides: TGTGCCAGCAGTCACATTGCTGGGGCCAACGTCCTGACTTTC. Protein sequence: CASSHIAGANVLTF.

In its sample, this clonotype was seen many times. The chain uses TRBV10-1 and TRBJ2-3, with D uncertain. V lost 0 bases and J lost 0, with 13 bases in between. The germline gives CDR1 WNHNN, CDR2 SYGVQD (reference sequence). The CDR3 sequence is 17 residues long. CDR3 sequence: CASSESRSPSSTDTQYF. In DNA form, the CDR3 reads TGCGCCAGCAGTGAGTCTCGATCGCCTTCTAGCACAGATACGCAGTATTTT.

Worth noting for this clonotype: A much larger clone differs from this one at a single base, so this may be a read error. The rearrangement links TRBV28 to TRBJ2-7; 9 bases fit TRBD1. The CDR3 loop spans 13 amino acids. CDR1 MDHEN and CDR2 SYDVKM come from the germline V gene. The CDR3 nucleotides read TGTGTCAGCAGTTTACAGGGGGCGTTGGTGCAGTACTTC. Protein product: CVSSLQGALVQYF.